This T cell receptor beta chain is from a study of blood T cells in healthy people across ages. V was trimmed by 0 bases and J by 3 bases, leaving 14 bases between them. CDR3 size: 16 residues. CDR1 and CDR2 from the germline V gene are SGHRS and YFSETQ. A second PCR of roughly 7 to 11 cycles used a sample-barcoded 5' primer and a J-beta primer mix. TCRdb ran MiXCR on the 5' RACE reads and lists one entry per CDR3 protein. The sample yields about 840,000 distinct CDR3 sequences, 29% seen once. The sample was also linked to a second study, of T cells of mothers and their children.

Sequenced material: blood. The rearrangement links TRBV5-1 to TRBJ2-3; possibly TRBD1 or TRBD2 for D (5 bases each). The clonotype originates from a woman aged 35 to 49 in good health. The CDR3 nucleotides read TGCGCCAGCAGCTTGGGAGATGGGGGAGATACAGATACGCAGTATTTT. The encoded protein is CASSLGDGGDTDTQYF.